The clone carrying this TCR beta chain was seen a handful of times. Its specificity is unknown. TCRdb independently ran MiXCR on the reads; one entry per CDR3 protein. The data hold some 180,000 distinct CDR3 sequences, with roughly 9% observed a single time. The data belong to a study of T cell repertoires in cytomegalovirus infection. Study outcomes and limitations: There were HLA-C-restricted CMV-specific TCR beta clonotypes dominating the ex vivo response.

The clonotype comes from a human donor in good health (CMV status not recorded). Some clones in this sample may be carry-over from other donors' samples. The sequenced sample was PBMCs.

Written as DNA, the CDR3 is TGTGCCAGCAGTTTTGGGACGGCCAATCGGGGCTACACCTTC. This gives the protein CASSFGTANRGYTF. The gene calls are TRBV12-3 or TRBV12-4 and TRBJ1-2; perhaps TRBD1 as D (5 bases). This CDR3 spans 14 amino acids. V was clipped by 3 bases and J by 8 bases, with 16 bases between them.